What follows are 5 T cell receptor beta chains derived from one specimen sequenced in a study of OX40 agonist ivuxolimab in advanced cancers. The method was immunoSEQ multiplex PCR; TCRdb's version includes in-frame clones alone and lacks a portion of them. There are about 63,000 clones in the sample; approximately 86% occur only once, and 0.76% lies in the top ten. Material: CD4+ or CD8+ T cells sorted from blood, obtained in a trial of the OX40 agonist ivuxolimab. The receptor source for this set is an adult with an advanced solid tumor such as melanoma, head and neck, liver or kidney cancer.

DNA of the CDR3: TGTGCCAGCTCACCTCTGGGCGGGGGTACGCAGTATTTT. Its protein is CASSPLGGGTQYF. The chain couples TRBV18 to TRBJ2-3; 7 positions match TRBD2. CDR3 length equals 13 residues. Germline lookup yields CDR1 KGHSH and CDR2 LQKENI. J gave up 8 bases and V 3 bases, and 5 bases lay outside the gene matches.

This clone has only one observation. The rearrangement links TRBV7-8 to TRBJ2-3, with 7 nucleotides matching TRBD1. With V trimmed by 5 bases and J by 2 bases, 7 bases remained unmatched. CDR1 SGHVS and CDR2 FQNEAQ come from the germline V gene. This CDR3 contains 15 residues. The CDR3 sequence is CASSPGGSATDTQYF. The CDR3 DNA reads TGTGCCAGCAGCCCAGGGGGAAGCGCCACAGATACGCAGTATTTT.

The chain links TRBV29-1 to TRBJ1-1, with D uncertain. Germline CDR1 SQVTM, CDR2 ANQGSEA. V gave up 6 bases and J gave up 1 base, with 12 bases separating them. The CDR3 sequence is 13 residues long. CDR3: CSVAEVRNTEAFF. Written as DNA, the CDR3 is TGCAGCGTGGCTGAGGTTAGGAACACTGAAGCTTTCTTT.

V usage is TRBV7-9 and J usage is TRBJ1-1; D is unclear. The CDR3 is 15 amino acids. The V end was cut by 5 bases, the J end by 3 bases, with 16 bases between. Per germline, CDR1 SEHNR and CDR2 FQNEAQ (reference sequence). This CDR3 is CASSPRRSQDTEAFF. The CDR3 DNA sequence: TGTGCCAGCAGCCCCCGACGGTCTCAGGACACTGAAGCTTTCTTT.

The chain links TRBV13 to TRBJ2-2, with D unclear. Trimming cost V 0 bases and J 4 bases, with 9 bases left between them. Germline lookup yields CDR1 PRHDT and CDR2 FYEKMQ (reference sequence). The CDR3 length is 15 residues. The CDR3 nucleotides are TGTGCCAGCAGCTTAGGCCCAAAGGGCACCGGGGAGCTGTTTTTT. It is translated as CASSLGPKGTGELFF.